This TCR beta chain is drawn from a study of graft-versus-host responses after intestinal transplantation. Study-wide points: Some GvH clones appeared in ileal mucosa or blood before recipient bone marrow. Allograft graft-versus-host to host-versus-graft clonal ratios ran high in patients with graft-donor T cell macrochimerism.

Sequencing was performed with immunoSEQ multiplex PCR; in TCRdb, only in-frame clones are kept and a portion is missing. The sample lists over 90,000 clones; roughly nine tenths were seen once. CDR1 SGHTA and CDR2 FQGNSA come from the germline V gene. After removal of 1 base from V and 3 bases from J, the junction contained 8 bases not matched to a gene. The CDR3 has 17 amino acids. This clone was observed once. What it binds is unknown. This receptor was taken from a human donor who received an intestinal transplant. Sequenced material: unstimulated CD8+ T cells sorted from spleen or lymph node cells, taken before intestinal transplant. This chain connects TRBV7-2 to TRBJ1-2; 10 bases line up with TRBD1. CDR3 in DNA: TGTGCCAGCAGCTTAGGGGGACAGGGGTTTTTCGACTATGGCTACACCTTC. Encoded protein: CASSLGGQGFFDYGYTF.